The 6 T cell receptor beta chains below all came from one sample that was sequenced in a study of T-cell reconstitution after alpha-beta-depleted transplantation in children (dated by TCRdb to the mid-2010s). The library relied on PCR. The sample was run on an Illumina HiSeq 2500. TCR libraries were prepared with molecular barcoding, using unique molecular identifiers to normalize TCRbeta repertoire quantification. TCRdb reprocessed the public reads (quality trimming at Q25 with fastp, clone calling with MiXCR) and kept in-frame beta chains. Rows are combined by CDR3 protein, so each entry shows the most common genes and DNA. For this sample the table gives more than 60,000 distinct CDR3 sequences, of which about 7.3% were detected only once. Together, the top ten hold over 2.5% of the sample. Sequences were derived from PBMCs from the stem cell graft donor, sampled from the stem cell graft. Source of these receptors: a human donor who donated a stem cell graft to a child with acute lymphoblastic leukemia.

This clonotype was seen many times. J is TRBJ1-5 and V is TRBV2; D possibly corresponds to TRBD1 (6 bases). The CDR3 contains 15 residues. From germline, CDR1 is SNHLY and CDR2 FYNNEI. Deletions cut 4 bases from V and 0 bases from J, with 10 bases between. The CDR3 loop reads CASSGRTDSNQPQHF. In nucleotides, the CDR3 is TGTGCCAGCAGTGGACGGACAGATAGCAATCAGCCCCAGCATTTT.

This clonotype has a count of ten or more. This chain connects TRBV7-6 to TRBJ1-2; D remains unclear. The germline V gene has CDR1 SGHVS and CDR2 FNYEAQ. Trimming left V 5 bases short and J 6 bases short, with 10 bases between. The CDR3 covers 12 residues. The CDR3: CASSLDDNGYTF. As DNA, the CDR3 is TGTGCCAGCAGCCTGGATGATAATGGCTACACCTTC.

In DNA, the CDR3 is TGCGCCAGCAGCCAAGATCTGGGCCGGTCTAGCGGGGGACGCACAGATACGCAGTATTTT. Its protein is CASSQDLGRSSGGRTDTQYF. The chain recombines TRBV4-1 with TRBJ2-3; TRBD2 matches 10 bases. This CDR3 has 20 amino acids. With 0 bases clipped from V and 1 base from J, the junction kept 13 bases outside the gene matches. In germline, CDR1 is MGHRA, CDR2 YSYEKL.

This clonotype was found many times. CDR3 amino acids: CASSPVGQEAFF. The CDR3 DNA reads as TGTGCCAGCAGCCCTGTGGGCCAGGAAGCTTTCTTT. V gene TRBV5-8 combines with J gene TRBJ1-1; D is unresolved. CDR1 and CDR2 (germline): SGHTS, YDEGEE. V dropped 4 bases and J dropped 8 bases, with 12 bases sitting between them. The CDR3 spans 12 residues.

This clonotype was recorded at least ten times. V usage is TRBV7-2 and J usage is TRBJ2-3; D gene ambiguous. Germline V gives CDR1 SGHTA, CDR2 FQGNSA. Trimming took off 5 bases at V and 0 bases at J, with 15 bases between the two ends. There are 16 residues in the CDR3. CDR3: CASSRASDSSTDTQYF. The CDR3 DNA reads as TGTGCCAGCAGCCGCGCGTCAGACTCTAGCACAGATACGCAGTATTTT.

This clonotype turned up a few times. V and J are TRBV28 and TRBJ1-4; no reliable D call. Trimming shortened V by 5 bases and J by 10 bases, and 17 bases separated the two germline ends. The length of the CDR3 is 14 residues. CDR1 is MDHEN, CDR2 SYDVKM, per germline. The CDR3 DNA sequence: TGTGCCAGCAGTACCCGGGCCGGAGAAAGAAAACTGTTTTTT. Translated: CASSTRAGERKLFF. Using reference TRBV28 and TRBJ1-4 for the parts outside the CDR3, the full variable domain is DVKVTQSSRYLVKRTGEKVFLECVQDMDHENMFWYRQDPGLGLRLIYFSYDVKMKEKGDIPEGYSVSREKKERFSLILESASTNQTSMYLCASSTRAGERKLFFGSGTQLSVL.